The rows below give T cell receptor beta chains drawn from one sample of a study of blood T cell repertoires in COVID-19. Sequencing used immunoSEQ multiplex PCR; TCRdb keeps in-frame clones, though not all of them. The repertoire consists of around 270,000 clones, with approximately 87% occurring once and the leading ten covering approximately 2.3%. Sequencing used peripheral blood. These receptors were obtained from a woman between 50 and 59 years old with acute or convalescent COVID-19. Each CDR3 is given with its conserved first and last residue. A D gene is named only where the DNA matches it firmly. Some rows have no size entry. The others give once, few or many, or a class for an expanded clone.

clone_size | d_call | j_call | v_call | cdr3_nt | cdr3_aa
. | . | TRBJ1-2 | TRBV5-1 | TGCGCCAGCAGCCGGGGACTAGGAGGGGATGGCTACACCTTC | CASSRGLGGDGYTF
. | TRBD1 | TRBJ2-7 | TRBV5-1 | TGCGCCAGCAGCTTCGCGACAGGGGGTTACGAGCAGTACTTC | CASSFATGGYEQYF
. | . | TRBJ2-5 | TRBV7-6 | TGTGCCAGCAGCTTGACAAGGGGATCAGAGACCCAGTACTTC | CASSLTRGSETQYF
. | TRBD1 | TRBJ1-6 | TRBV5-1 | TGCGCCAGCAGTCACAGGGGGGATTCACCCCTCCACTTT | CASSHRGDSPLHF
. | TRBD2 | TRBJ2-3 | TRBV7-3 | TGTGCCAGCAGCCCCCCCGGGACTAGCGGGAGAACAGATACGCAGTATTTT | CASSPPGTSGRTDTQYF
. | . | TRBJ1-1 | TRBV6-5 | TGTGCCAGCAGTTACTCGATTCGGGCTCCGGGATCTTTCTTT | CASSYSIRAPGSFF
. | . | TRBJ2-1 | TRBV6-5 | TGTGCCAGCACTCGGAATGAGCAGTTCTTC | CASTRNEQFF
. | . | TRBJ2-1 | TRBV3-1/TRBV3-2 | TGTGCCAGCAGCCAAGTGAGAGGCTTTAGCTCCTACAATGAGCAGTTCTTC | CASSQVRGFSSYNEQFF
. | TRBD2 | TRBJ2-3 | TRBV3-1/TRBV3-2 | TGTGCCAGCAGCCAAAAGGGACTAGGGCTTGGAGATACGCAGTATTTT | CASSQKGLGLGDTQYF
. | TRBD2 | TRBJ2-3 | TRBV5-4 | TGTGCCAGCAGTTGGGGGGGTGCCTCGGCCAGCACAGATACGCAGTATTTT | CASSWGGASASTDTQYF
. | TRBD2 | TRBJ2-1 | TRBV24-1 | TGTGCCACCAGTGAGCAACTAGCGGGAGTTTCGGGCAATGAGCAGTTCTTC | CATSEQLAGVSGNEQFF
. | TRBD1 | TRBJ1-5 | TRBV4-3 | TGCGCCAGCAGCCAGAATTGGCAGGGGGCTGGCAATCAGCCCCAGCATTTT | CASSQNWQGAGNQPQHF
. | . | TRBJ2-7 | TRBV7-3 | TGTGCCAGCAGCTTAACCCCAGGGTTGTTCTACGAGCAGTACTTC | CASSLTPGLFYEQYF
few | . | TRBJ2-1 | TRBV5-1 | TGCGCCAGCAGCTTGATTGTGAGAGCATCGTCGCCCGGTGCGTACAATGAGCAGTTCTTC | CASSLIVRASSPGAYNEQFF
. | . | TRBJ2-5 | TRBV9 | TGTGCCAGCAGCCGGGGGTACATTCAAGAGACCCAGTACTTC | CASSRGYIQETQYF
. | TRBD1 | TRBJ1-5 | TRBV27 | TGTGCCAGCAGTCCCCGGACAGGTCAGCCCCAGCATTTT | CASSPRTGQPQHF
. | . | TRBJ2-7 | TRBV28 | TGTGCCAGCAGTTTATACAGGGGAGGCTCCTACGAGCAGTACTTC | CASSLYRGGSYEQYF
. | TRBD2 | TRBJ2-1 | TRBV28 | TGTGCCAGCAGCCCCGGGGGCGGGAGGGCCGGTTGGAATGAGCAGTTCTTC | CASSPGGGRAGWNEQFF
. | TRBD1 | TRBJ2-3 | TRBV6-5 | TGTGCCAGCAGCTCGACAGGGGCGTGGACAGATACGCAGTATTTT | CASSSTGAWTDTQYF
. | . | TRBJ2-1 | TRBV5-6 | TGTGCCAGCAGCTTGGACAGGCTGGATGAGCAGTTCTTC | CASSLDRLDEQFF
. | . | TRBJ1-1 | TRBV6-5 | TGTGCCAGCGAGGGGATTAGGGGGTCTGAAGCTTTCTTT | CASEGIRGSEAFF
. | . | TRBJ2-7 | TRBV6-1 | TGTGCCAGCAGTGAAGTCGGGGGGCGGTACGAGCAGTACTTC | CASSEVGGRYEQYF
. | . | TRBJ1-2 | TRBV30 | TGTGCCTATGGGACGACAGGTCCTATGGGCTACACCTTC | CAYGTTGPMGYTF
few | . | TRBJ2-1 | TRBV5-1 | TGCGCCAGCAGCCACCAGGGGCCCGACAATGAGCAGTTCTTC | CASSHQGPDNEQFF
once | TRBD2 | TRBJ2-1 | TRBV7-3 | TGTGCCAGCAGCTTATCTAGCGGGAGATTCAATGAGCAGTTCTTC | CASSLSSGRFNEQFF
. | . | TRBJ2-7 | TRBV5-4 | TGTGCCAGCAGCTTGCTACTAGCAGACTACGAGCAGTACTTC | CASSLLLADYEQYF
. | TRBD2 | TRBJ2-2 | TRBV9 | TGTGCCAGCAGCGAGACCGGGACTAGCGGGGTCAACACCGGGGAGCTGTTTTTT | CASSETGTSGVNTGELFF
once | TRBD1 | TRBJ1-4 | TRBV4-2 | TGTGCCAGCAGCCAACAGAGGACAGGGCTACGCGGTGAAAAACTGTTTTTT | CASSQQRTGLRGEKLFF
. | . | TRBJ2-7 | TRBV2 | TGTGCCAGCAGTGAAGCTTCCGGGATTTGGTACGAGCAGTACTTC | CASSEASGIWYEQYF
few | . | TRBJ2-7 | TRBV5-1 | TGCGCCAGCACTGGCGCGGAAGCCTACGAGCAGTACTTC | CASTGAEAYEQYF
. | . | TRBJ2-7 | TRBV9 | TGTGCCAGCAGCGCCGAGGGATGGGGGGGCAACGAGCAGTACTTC | CASSAEGWGGNEQYF
. | TRBD2 | TRBJ2-1 | TRBV5-1 | TGCGCCAGCAGCTTGTATAGCGGGAGCTCCTACAATGAGCAGTTCTTC | CASSLYSGSSYNEQFF
. | TRBD1 | TRBJ2-7 | TRBV23-1 | TGCGCCAGCAGACCGGACAGGGTCTTGAGCTCCTACGAGCAGTACTTC | CASRPDRVLSSYEQYF
. | TRBD1 | TRBJ2-1 | TRBV7-2 | TGTGCCAGCAGCTTACCGGACAGGGGTCAGGATGAGCAGTTCTTC | CASSLPDRGQDEQFF
. | TRBD2 | TRBJ2-5 | TRBV30 | TGTGCCTGGAGTGTTAAGGGACTACAAGAGACCCAGTACTTC | CAWSVKGLQETQYF
. | . | TRBJ1-5 | TRBV19 | TGTGCCAGTAGTATAAAGGGGATTAGCAATCAGCCCCAGCATTTT | CASSIKGISNQPQHF
few | TRBD1 | TRBJ2-7 | TRBV5-3 | TGTGCCAGAAGGGGACAGGGTCCTACCCCCACCTACGAGCAGTACTTC | CARRGQGPTPTYEQYF
. | TRBD2 | TRBJ2-1 | TRBV15 | TGTGCCACCAGCAGAGCGAGACGGGAGGGTGGGAATGAGCAGTTCTTC | CATSRARREGGNEQFF
. | TRBD2 | TRBJ2-1 | TRBV2 | TGTGCCAGCAGCGTTCGGACTAGCGACAACAATGAGCAGTTCTTC | CASSVRTSDNNEQFF
. | . | TRBJ1-3 | TRBV9 | TGTGCCAGCAGCGATCGACCCACAGGGACCGGAAACACCATATATTTT | CASSDRPTGTGNTIYF
. | TRBD1 | TRBJ2-3 | TRBV30 | TGTGCCTGGAGCGCGGGACAGGCAAACACAGATACGCAGTATTTT | CAWSAGQANTDTQYF
many | TRBD2 | TRBJ2-2 | TRBV5-1 | TGCGCCAGCTGGGGACTAGGGGGCACCGGGGAGCTGTTTTTT | CASWGLGGTGELFF
. | TRBD1 | TRBJ1-6 | TRBV7-9 | TGTGCCAGCAGCTATCGACAGGGGCATAATTCACCCCTCCACTTT | CASSYRQGHNSPLHF
. | . | TRBJ2-6 | TRBV7-3 | TGTGCCAGCAGTCGCACAGGATACGACTCTGGGGCCAACGTCCTGACTTTC | CASSRTGYDSGANVLTF
. | TRBD2 | TRBJ2-7 | TRBV6-4 | TGTGCCAGCAGTGAATTTGCGGGAGTAACCCCCCCCGGGGAGCAGTACTTC | CASSEFAGVTPPGEQYF